The T cell receptor beta chain described here comes from a study of blood T cell repertoires in COVID-19. Study context: PBMCs, B-cell-depleted T cells, or T cells were the source of the cDNA or gDNA that made up the material.

Source study methods: Nucleated cell counts were estimated from reference gene primer amplification. Sequencing used immunoSEQ multiplex PCR; TCRdb keeps in-frame clones, though not all of them. The DNA gave D and trimming, while V, J and clone size come from that table. The repertoire holds 150,000 or so clones, more than 85% seen once, with 0.5% to 0.65% in the top ten. J gave up 0 bases and V 5 bases, and 7 bases lay outside the gene matches. The CDR3 covers 17 residues. CDR1 and CDR2 from the germline V gene are SEHNR and FQNEAQ (reference sequence). The sequencing input was peripheral blood. This sequence was found in a man between 45 and 60 years old with acute or convalescent COVID-19. The V and J genes are TRBV7-9 and TRBJ2-1; TRBD1 agrees at 10 bases. In nucleotides, the CDR3 is TGTGCCAGCAGCGGTGACCGGGACAGGGGCTCCTACAATGAGCAGTTCTTC. Translating gives CASSGDRDRGSYNEQFF.